This TCR beta chain was obtained from a study of cytomegalovirus exposure and HLA in healthy donors. Study-wide points: The study found most TCR sequences rare, yet found some public TCRs in many donors. Overall, roughly 160 TCR beta chains were annotated as cytomegalovirus-associated.

Comment on this clone: Its antigen is still unknown.

Vbeta (60) and Jbeta (13) primers were used in the PCR. TCRdb keeps only in-frame clones here, not all; method: immunoSEQ multiplex PCR. The sample lists about 240,000 clones; 75% to 85% were seen once. With 2 bases clipped from V and 3 bases from J, the junction kept 4 bases outside the gene matches. The germline CDR1 and CDR2 sequences are GTSNPN and SVGIG (reference sequence). The CDR3 runs 14 residues. Source material: PBMCs. This chain uses TRBV30 with TRBJ2-1; 7 bases map to TRBD2. The source of this sequence is a woman in her sixties in good health and CMV-seropositive. CDR3 sequence: CAWSTGEGYNEQFF. CDR3 DNA: TGTGCCTGGAGTACGGGGGAGGGCTACAATGAGCAGTTCTTC.